This record looks at one TCR beta chain sequence and its context. Its antigen is undetermined. The CDR3 has 14 residues. The V and J ends lost 8 bases and 8 bases respectively, with 18 bases between them. CDR1 is MNHNS, CDR2 SASEGT, per germline. This specimen belongs to a study of T cell repertoires in cytomegalovirus infection. Study as a whole: Well-studied HLA-B-restricted epitopes and recently identified HLA-C-restricted epitopes of CMV were both used in the study. Indications of both CMV infection and matching HLA type were provided by public TCR beta signatures.

In TCRdb, the reads were re-called with MiXCR into one record per CDR3 protein. The sample has 570,000 or so distinct CDR3 sequences, roughly 42% seen once. The clonotype comes from a human donor in good health (CMV status not recorded). Some clones in this sample may be carry-over from other donors' samples. The rearrangement links TRBV6-1 to TRBJ1-4, with D perhaps matching TRBD1 (5 bases). The sample was cultured PBMCs, taken from culture after CMV antigen stimulation. CDR3 nucleotide sequence: TGTGCCAGCGGAATGGGAAGGGGTGGGGAAAAACTGTTTTTT. It yields the protein CASGMGRGGEKLFF.